This entry lists 22 T cell receptor beta chains sequenced from one sample in a study of T cell repertoires in cytomegalovirus infection. A single record per CDR3 protein comes from TCRdb applying MiXCR to the reads. This sample has about 400,000 distinct CDR3 sequences, with roughly 34% found just once. These receptors have no known antigen. The sample in question was cultured PBMCs, obtained from culture after CMV antigen stimulation. All receptors come from a human donor in good health (CMV status not recorded). Some clones in this sample may be carry-over from other donors' samples.

The chain links TRBV10-3 to TRBJ2-7; 9 positions agree with TRBD1. The V gene end was trimmed by 10 bases and the J gene end by 1 base; junction bases not matched to a gene: 11. This CDR3 is 15 amino acids long. The germline gives CDR1 ENHRY, CDR2 SYGVKD. The CDR3 nucleotides read TGTGCCACCGGACGGAACGACAGGGGGTCCTACGAGCAGTACTTC. This encodes CATGRNDRGSYEQYF.

This rearrangement joins TRBV6-1 to TRBJ1-5, with D uncertain. Germline CDR1 and CDR2: MNHNS and SASEGT. The V end lost 5 bases, the J end lost 2 bases, and 10 bases lay between the germline ends. The CDR3 is 14 amino acids. CDR3 region: CASSHTVGNQPQHF. In DNA, the CDR3 is TGTGCCAGCAGTCACACGGTAGGCAATCAGCCCCAGCATTTT.

This clonotype has just a few counts. The chain couples TRBV5-6 to TRBJ2-1; no clear D gene. Germline V lookup: CDR1 SGHDT, CDR2 YYEEEE. The V end was cut by 0 bases, the J end by 5 bases, with 12 bases between. The CDR3 runs to 15 residues. CDR3 sequence: CASSLASSFHNEQFF. The CDR3, as DNA: TGTGCCAGCAGCTTGGCCAGTAGTTTCCACAATGAGCAGTTCTTC. Full variable domain (missing parts from reference TRBV5-6 and TRBJ2-1): DAGVTQSPTHLIKTRGQQVTLRCSPKSGHDTVSWYQQALGQGPQFIFQYYEEEERQRGNFPDRFSGHQFPNYSSELNVNALLLGDSALYLCASSLASSFHNEQFFGPGTRLTVL.

This chain links TRBV10-3 with TRBJ2-1; 7 bases agree with TRBD2. The germline gives CDR1 ENHRY, CDR2 SYGVKD. Unmatched junction bases numbered 4, after V lost 7 bases and J lost 4 bases. The CDR3 is 13 amino acids. CDR3 sequence reads: CAIMGTNYNEQFF. CDR3 bases: TGTGCCATCATGGGGACTAATTACAATGAGCAGTTCTTC.

There are a few counts of this clonotype. The rearrangement uses TRBV10-3 and TRBJ2-7, with 8 bases identical to TRBD1. There are 14 residues in the CDR3. After removal of 7 bases from V and 0 bases from J, the junction contained 5 bases not matched to a gene. Germline assignment: CDR1 ENHRY and CDR2 SYGVKD. In DNA, the CDR3 is TGTGCCATCAATGCAGGGGGCATCTCCTACGAGCAGTACTTC. It yields the protein CAINAGGISYEQYF.

The chain links TRBV7-9 to TRBJ2-1, with 7 bases lining up with TRBD2. Trimming removed 2 bases from V and 6 bases from J; junction bases left unmatched: 10. Germline loops: CDR1 SEHNR, CDR2 FQNEAQ (reference sequence). This CDR3 has 16 residues. CDR3 in DNA: TGTGCCAGCAGCTTACGAGCGGGACGTCGGGTCAATGAGCAGTTCTTC. This sequence encodes CASSLRAGRRVNEQFF.

The CDR3 DNA sequence: TGTGCCAGCAGTCAGGGTTACGAGCAGTACGTC. It yields the protein CASSQGYEQYV. This chain joins TRBV12-3 or TRBV12-4 and TRBJ2-7; a possible D gene is TRBD1 (5 bases). V was shortened by 5 bases and J by 4 bases, with 6 bases between the two germline ends. The CDR3 covers 11 residues.

The V gene is TRBV6-1, the J gene TRBJ2-2; no clear D. The length of the CDR3 is 15 residues. Germline V gives CDR1 MNHNS, CDR2 SASEGT. V lost 5 bases and J lost 3, with 13 bases in between. Written as DNA, the CDR3 is TGTGCCAGCAGTAGGTCGGCCCGGGACACCGGGGAGCTGTTTTTT. It encodes CASSRSARDTGELFF.

V usage is TRBV27 and J usage is TRBJ2-3; 7 bases line up with TRBD2. After removal of 5 bases from V and 0 bases from J, the junction contained 8 bases not matched to a gene. This CDR3 is 16 amino acids long. Germline-derived CDR1 and CDR2 are MNHEY and SMNVEV (reference sequence). CDR3 coding DNA: TGTGCCAGCAGTCCAATAGCGGGTCTTAGCACAGATACGCAGTATTTT. Translated, it gives CASSPIAGLSTDTQYF.

As DNA, the CDR3 is TGTGCCAGTGACCGGGACCCCAGGGGGCCGAACACCGGGGAGCTGTTTTTT. Amino acid sequence: CASDRDPRGPNTGELFF. The rearrangement joins TRBV19 to TRBJ2-2, with 8 positions matching TRBD1. V lost 8 bases to trimming and J lost 0 bases; unmatched junction nucleotides: 11. Germline V lookup: CDR1 LNHDA, CDR2 SQIVND (reference sequence). This CDR3 is 17 amino acids long.

This chain uses TRBV6-8 with TRBJ2-3; 7 nucleotides match TRBD2. Looked up from germline, CDR1 is MNHGY and CDR2 is SAAAGT. V lost 2 bases and J lost 2; bases outside the gene matches: 13. The CDR3 is made up of 18 amino acids. Here the CDR3 reads CASSYGEGGGSSTDTQYF. In nucleotides, the CDR3 is TGTGCCAGCAGTTACGGAGAGGGTGGCGGGAGTTCCACAGATACGCAGTATTTT.

With respect to this clonotype: The conserved phenylalanine or tryptophan normally closing the CDR3 is absent here, so this likely arose from a read error. The genes are TRBV12-3 or TRBV12-4 and TRBJ2-5, with unresolved D. V was pared by 6 bases and J by 2 bases, with 13 bases between. This CDR3 spans 14 amino acids. In DNA, the CDR3 is TGTGCCAGCAGCTATCCCGGGCGACAAGAGACCCAGTACCTC. Amino acid sequence: CASSYPGRQETQYL.

This chain uses TRBV11-2 with TRBJ1-2; D is possibly TRBD1 (6 bases). CDR1 is SGHAT, CDR2 FQNNGV, per germline. The CDR3 has 12 residues. The V and J ends lost 5 bases and 7 bases respectively, with 11 bases between them. CDR3 sequence: CASSETGFGYTF. The DNA of the CDR3 is TGTGCCAGCAGCGAAACAGGGTTTGGCTACACCTTC.

This clonotype was observed a few times. The V gene is TRBV4-3, the J gene TRBJ1-3, with 8 bases that match TRBD1. Per germline, CDR1 LGHNA and CDR2 YSLEER. The V and J ends lost 0 bases and 4 bases, in that order; junction bases with no gene match: 2. There are 15 residues in the CDR3. DNA of the CDR3: TGCGCCAGCAGCCAAGATCAGGGGGCGGGAAACACCATATATTTT. Translated, it gives CASSQDQGAGNTIYF.

In this sample, this clonotype turned up a few times. V and J are TRBV15 and TRBJ2-7; 8 bases align to TRBD1. CDR3 size: 17 residues. The germline V gene has CDR1 LNHNV and CDR2 YYDKDF (reference sequence). Unmatched junction bases numbered 8, after V lost 0 bases and J lost 1 base. CDR3 amino acids: CATSRDYGTGLSYEQYV. The CDR3 DNA is TGTGCCACCAGCAGAGACTATGGGACAGGCTTGTCCTACGAGCAGTACGTC.

The chain recombines TRBV7-8 with TRBJ2-7, with 7 bases aligning to TRBD1. Germline trimming cut 5 bases from V and 4 bases from J; bases unmatched to any gene: 2. CDR3 size: 12 residues. Germline V gene sequence: CDR1 SGHVS, CDR2 FQNEAQ. The CDR3 DNA sequence: TGTGCCAGCAGCGACAGGGTGTACGAGCAGTACTTC. Encoded protein: CASSDRVYEQYF.

This clonotype was seen only a few times. The chain carries TRBV7-9 and TRBJ2-1, with 8 nucleotides matching TRBD2. Trimming cost V 3 bases and J 5 bases; bases outside gene matches: 9. The CDR3 has 16 residues. CDR1 is SEHNR and CDR2 is FQNEAQ in the germline V gene (reference sequence). In DNA form, the CDR3 reads TGTGCCAGCAGCTTTCAGAGCGGGAGCGGACACAATGAGCAGTTCTTC. It encodes CASSFQSGSGHNEQFF.

The chain employs TRBV19 and TRBJ2-2; maybe TRBD2 (5 bases). CDR1 is LNHDA and CDR2 is SQIVND in the germline V gene (reference sequence). The CDR3 runs to 12 residues. V lost 10 bases and J lost 4, with 10 bases in between. CDR3 amino acids: CATLRGTGELFF. The DNA of the CDR3 is TGTGCCACCCTACGGGGCACCGGGGAGCTGTTTTTT.

This clonotype was detected only a few times. The V and J genes are TRBV7-2 and TRBJ2-2, with 8 bases fitting TRBD2. The CDR3 sequence is 13 residues long. The germline V gene has CDR1 SGHTA and CDR2 FQGNSA. V dropped 3 bases and J dropped 9; count of bases not matched to a gene: 3. The CDR3 region has the DNA TGTGCCAGCAGCTTCGGGACTAGTTGGGAGCTGTTTTTT. Residues: CASSFGTSWELFF.

This clonotype has only a few counts. This sequence joins TRBV6-2 or TRBV6-3 and TRBJ2-4; TRBD2 matches at 9 bases. The V and J ends lost 10 bases and 4 bases, in that order; junction bases with no gene match: 17. This CDR3 region has 17 residues. Germline assignment: CDR1 MNHEY and CDR2 SVGEGT. CDR3 nucleotide sequence: TGTGCCACCACTCTTGCGGGAGGGGGAGCCGCAAAAAACATTCAGTACTTC. This encodes CATTLAGGGAAKNIQYF.

This chain uses TRBV7-8 with TRBJ1-5, with unresolved D. There are 14 residues in the CDR3. Trimming pared 5 bases from V and 4 bases from J, leaving 12 bases between. Germline V gene sequence: CDR1 SGHVS, CDR2 FQNEAQ. The CDR3: CASSREGGNQPQHF. CDR3 DNA sequence: TGTGCCAGCAGCCGAGAGGGTGGAAATCAGCCCCAGCATTTT.

CDR3 in DNA: TGTGCCAGCAGTTCGAGGCAGGCCGCGAGAACCGGGGAGCTGTTTTTT. It specifies CASSSRQAARTGELFF. J is TRBJ2-2 and V is TRBV6-1; D unresolved. Germline-derived CDR1 and CDR2 are MNHNS and SASEGT. Between the trimmed V and J ends, which lost 5 bases and 5 bases, there was a span of 18 bases. This CDR3 is 16 amino acids long.